This T cell receptor (beta chain) is from a study of blood T cell repertoires in COVID-19. Per the germline V gene, CDR1 is LNHDA and CDR2 is SQIVND (reference sequence). The CDR3 runs 14 residues. Trimming cost V 6 bases and J 3 bases, with 14 bases left between them. Under the authors' procedure: From reference gene primer amplification, estimates of nucleated cell counts were derived. Using immunoSEQ multiplex PCR, the repertoire was profiled, and TCRdb retains in-frame clones only, with some absent. The V and J calls and the clone size are those of that table, but D and trimming were determined from the DNA. Of 150,000 to 200,000 clones listed, roughly 84% are singletons. Participants were aged about 18 to 90 years, lived in 20 to 25 US areas, and enrolled virtually. Allocation to cohorts depended on clinical history reported by the participants.

The receptor was isolated from a man between 60 and 75 years old who had recovered from COVID-19. Sequencing was done on a sample of PBMCs or T cells enriched from blood (not recorded which). V usage is TRBV19 and J usage is TRBJ1-2, with D maybe TRBD1 (6 bases). The CDR3 coding sequence is TGTGCCAGTAGGAACAGGGCCACGGACTATGGCTACACCTTC. Its translation is CASRNRATDYGYTF.